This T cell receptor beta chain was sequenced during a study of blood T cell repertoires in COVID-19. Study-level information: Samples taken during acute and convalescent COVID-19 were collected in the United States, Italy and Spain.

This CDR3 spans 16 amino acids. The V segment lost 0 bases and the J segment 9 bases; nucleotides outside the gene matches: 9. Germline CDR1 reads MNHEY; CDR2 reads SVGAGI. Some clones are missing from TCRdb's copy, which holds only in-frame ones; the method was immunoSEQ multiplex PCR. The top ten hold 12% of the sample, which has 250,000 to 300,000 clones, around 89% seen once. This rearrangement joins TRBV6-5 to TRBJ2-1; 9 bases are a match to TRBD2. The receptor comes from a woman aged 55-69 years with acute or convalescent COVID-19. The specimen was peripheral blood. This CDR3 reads CASSYSAAGGHSEQFF. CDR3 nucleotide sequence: TGTGCCAGCAGTTACTCTGCAGCGGGGGGCCACAGTGAGCAGTTCTTC.